The source of this TCR beta chain is a study of cytomegalovirus exposure and HLA in healthy donors. Findings of the study overall: Cytomegalovirus association was assigned to 170 or so TCR beta chains.

In the case of this clone: Its target is not known.

V was pared by 5 bases and J by 5 bases, with 13 bases between. This CDR3 comprises 14 residues. Germline values: CDR1 SGHTA, CDR2 FQGTGA. Assay used: immunoSEQ multiplex PCR; TCRdb lists only in-frame clones, some missing. The repertoire holds 200,000 to 250,000 clones, roughly 80% seen once, with roughly 6% in the top ten. The V gene is TRBV7-3, the J gene TRBJ1-5; D is uncertain. The source is a young woman in good health and CMV-seronegative. Source material: PBMCs. CDR3 region: CASSLRWEDQPQHF. CDR3 nucleotide sequence: TGTGCCAGCAGCCTGAGATGGGAGGATCAGCCCCAGCATTTT.